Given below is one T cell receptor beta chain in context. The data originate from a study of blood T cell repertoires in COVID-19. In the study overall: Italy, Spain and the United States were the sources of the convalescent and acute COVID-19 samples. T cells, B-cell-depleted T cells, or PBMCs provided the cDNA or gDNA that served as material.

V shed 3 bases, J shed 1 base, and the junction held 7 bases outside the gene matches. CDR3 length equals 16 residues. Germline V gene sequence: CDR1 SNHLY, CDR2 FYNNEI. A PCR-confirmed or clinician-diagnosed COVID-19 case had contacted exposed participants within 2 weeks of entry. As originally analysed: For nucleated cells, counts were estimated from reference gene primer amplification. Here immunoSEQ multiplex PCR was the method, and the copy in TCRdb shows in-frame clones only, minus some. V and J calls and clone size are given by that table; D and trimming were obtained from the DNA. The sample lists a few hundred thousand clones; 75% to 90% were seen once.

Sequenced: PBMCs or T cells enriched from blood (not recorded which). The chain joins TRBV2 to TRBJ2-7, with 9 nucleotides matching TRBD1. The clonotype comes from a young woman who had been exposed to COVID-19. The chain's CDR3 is CASSDYIQGASYEQYF. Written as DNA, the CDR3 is TGTGCCAGCAGTGATTACATACAGGGGGCTTCCTACGAGCAGTACTTC. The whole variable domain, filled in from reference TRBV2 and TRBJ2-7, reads EPEVTQTPSHQVTQMGQEVILRCVPISNHLYFYWYRQILGQKVEFLVSFYNNEISEKSEIFDDQFSVERPDGSNFTLKIRSTKLEDSAMYFCASSDYIQGASYEQYFGPGTRLTVT.